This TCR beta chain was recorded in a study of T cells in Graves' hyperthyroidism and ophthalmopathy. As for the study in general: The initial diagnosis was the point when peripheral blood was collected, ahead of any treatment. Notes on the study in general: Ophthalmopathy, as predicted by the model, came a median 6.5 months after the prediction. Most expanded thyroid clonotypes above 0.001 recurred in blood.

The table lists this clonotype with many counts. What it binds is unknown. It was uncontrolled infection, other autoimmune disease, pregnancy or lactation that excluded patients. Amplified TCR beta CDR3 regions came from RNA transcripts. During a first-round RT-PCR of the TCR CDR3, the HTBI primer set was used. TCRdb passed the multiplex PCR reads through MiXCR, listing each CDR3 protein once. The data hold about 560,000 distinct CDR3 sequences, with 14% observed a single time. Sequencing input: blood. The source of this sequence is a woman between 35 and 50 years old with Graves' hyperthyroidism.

The CDR3 coding sequence is TGCAGTGCTAGAGATGAGGCAGCCAACTCCTACGAGCAGTACTTC. This translates into CSARDEAANSYEQYF. V usage is TRBV20-1 and J usage is TRBJ2-7; D gene uncertain. Germline V lookup: CDR1 DFQATT, CDR2 SNEGSKA (reference sequence). This CDR3 contains 15 residues. V dropped 0 bases and J dropped 0 bases, with 12 bases sitting between them.